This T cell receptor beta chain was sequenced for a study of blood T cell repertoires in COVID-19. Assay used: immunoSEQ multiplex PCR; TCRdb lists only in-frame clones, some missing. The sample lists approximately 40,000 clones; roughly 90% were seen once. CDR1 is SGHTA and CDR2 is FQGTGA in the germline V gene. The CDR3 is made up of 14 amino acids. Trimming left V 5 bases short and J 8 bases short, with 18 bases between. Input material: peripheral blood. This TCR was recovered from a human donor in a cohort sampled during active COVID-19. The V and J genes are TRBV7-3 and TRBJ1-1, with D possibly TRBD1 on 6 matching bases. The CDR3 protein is CASSAQTGSAEAFF. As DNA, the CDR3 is TGTGCCAGCAGCGCACAAACAGGGTCTGCCGAAGCTTTCTTT. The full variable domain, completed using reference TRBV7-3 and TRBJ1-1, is GAGVSQTPSNKVTEKGKYVELRCDPISGHTALYWYRQSLGQGPEFLIYFQGTGAADDSGLPNDRFFAVRPEGSVSTLKIQRTERGDSAVYLCASSAQTGSAEAFFGQGTRLTVV.